This passage covers 13 T cell receptor beta chains from one sample sequenced in a study of control samples from healthy donors and cancer patients. Repertoires were generated with immunoSEQ multiplex PCR, while TCRdb's copy carries only in-frame clones and drops some. In the table there are approximately 97,000 clones, around four fifths of which are singletons. The material sequenced was blood. Receptor source: a man under 40 in good health.

This chain connects TRBV6-1 to TRBJ2-3; D is ambiguous. From germline, CDR1 is MNHNS and CDR2 SASEGT. The CDR3 covers 14 residues. The V and J ends lost 1 base and 1 base respectively, with 6 bases between them. The CDR3 protein is CASSEVAGTDTQYF. The CDR3 DNA follows: TGTGCCAGCAGTGAAGTGGCCGGCACAGATACGCAGTATTTT.

This chain links TRBV28 with TRBJ1-1; 7 bases map to TRBD1. The germline V gene has CDR1 MDHEN and CDR2 SYDVKM. The CDR3 is 15 amino acids. V lost 6 bases to trimming and J lost 3 bases; unmatched junction nucleotides: 10. The CDR3 DNA reads TGTGCCAGCAGCGCAGGGGGGGAATGGGACACTGAAGCTTTCTTT. Residues: CASSAGGEWDTEAFF.

The J gene is TRBJ1-1, the V gene TRBV29-1; unclear D gene. This CDR3 has 13 amino acids. V was cut by 6 bases and J by 1 base, with 12 bases left in between. CDR1 SQVTM and CDR2 ANQGSEA come from the germline V gene. DNA of the CDR3: TGCAGCGTCCATATGAGGGCGAACACTGAAGCTTTCTTT. It codes for CSVHMRANTEAFF.

The V and J genes are TRBV7-9 and TRBJ1-4; D is perhaps TRBD1 (6 bases). The length of the CDR3 is 13 residues. The germline CDR1 and CDR2 sequences are SEHNR and FQNEAQ (reference sequence). Trimming stripped 3 bases from V and 8 bases from J, with 10 bases between. DNA for the CDR3: TGTGCCAGCAGCTTCAGGGGACGGGAAAAACTGTTTTTT. Its translation: CASSFRGREKLFF.

This chain uses TRBV19 with TRBJ2-2, with D perhaps matching TRBD1 (6 bases). Trimming cost V 8 bases and J 6 bases, with 19 bases left between them. This CDR3 spans 15 amino acids. Germline V CDR1 and CDR2: LNHDA, SQIVND (reference sequence). CDR3 region: CASGGRVRGAGELFF. The CDR3, as DNA: TGTGCCAGTGGGGGCAGGGTTCGTGGGGCCGGGGAGCTGTTTTTT.

The chain is built from TRBV27 and TRBJ2-2; the D call may be TRBD1 or TRBD2 (5 bases each). The CDR3 is 14 amino acids. From germline, CDR1 is MNHEY and CDR2 SMNVEV (reference sequence). V was clipped by 5 bases and J by 5 bases, with 12 bases between them. This chain's CDR3 is CASSTRDGTGELFF. CDR3 coding DNA: TGTGCCAGCAGTACCCGGGACGGGACCGGGGAGCTGTTTTTT.

The chain recombines TRBV30 with TRBJ2-1, with D perhaps given as TRBD1 or TRBD2 (6 bases each). The V gene lost 2 bases and the J gene lost 9 bases, with 17 bases spanning the gap. The CDR3 totals 14 residues. Germline CDR1 and CDR2: GTSNPN and SVGIG (reference sequence). In nucleotides, the CDR3 is TGTGCCTGGAGTCCCTGGGGGCCCGGGAGTGAGCAGTTCTTC. Encoded protein: CAWSPWGPGSEQFF. Looking up the rest from reference TRBV30 and TRBJ2-1 gives the full variable domain: SQTIHQWPATLVQPVGSPLSLECTVEGTSNPNLYWYRQAAGRGLQLLFYSVGIGQISSEVPQNLSASRPQDRQFILSSKKLLLSDSGFYLCAWSPWGPGSEQFFGPGTRLTVL.

This rearrangement joins TRBV7-9 to TRBJ1-1; D perhaps matches TRBD1 (6 bases). CDR3 length equals 13 residues. The V and J ends lost 0 bases and 5 bases respectively, with 7 bases between them. Germline V CDR1 and CDR2: SEHNR, FQNEAQ (reference sequence). The CDR3 DNA reads TGTGCCAGCAGCTTAGCGGGGGCAACTGAAGCTTTCTTT. Protein: CASSLAGATEAFF.

The rearrangement uses TRBV7-3 and TRBJ2-3; D is undetermined. The CDR3 runs 14 residues. V lost 3 bases and J 4 bases, leaving 11 bases between the germline ends. Germline CDR1 is SGHTA and CDR2 is FQGTGA. CDR3 residues: CASSLGQFADTQYF. CDR3 in DNA: TGTGCCAGCAGCTTGGGTCAGTTTGCAGATACGCAGTATTTT.

The rearrangement links TRBV5-1 to TRBJ1-2; no clear D. The V end lost 4 bases, the J end lost 0 bases, and 7 bases lay between the germline ends. The length of the CDR3 is 13 residues. Germline assignment: CDR1 SGHRS and CDR2 YFSETQ. CDR3 bases: TGCGCCAGCAGCGGGGATACTAACTATGGCTACACCTTC. Its protein is CASSGDTNYGYTF.

The table lists this clone with a count of one. J is TRBJ1-1 and V is TRBV6-5, with a weak D call TRBD1 (5 bases). Germline V gives CDR1 MNHEY, CDR2 SVGAGI. This CDR3 comprises 12 residues. The V gene lost 11 bases and the J gene lost 10 bases, with 20 bases spanning the gap. This CDR3 is CAGPELRDGAFF. CDR3 bases: TGTGCCGGACCTGAGTTGAGGGACGGAGCTTTCTTT.

This clone was recorded once. V is TRBV5-1 and J is TRBJ2-2, with TRBD1 identical over 7 bases. V lost 1 base, J lost 4 bases, and 4 bases stayed unmatched. The CDR3 has 15 amino acids. The germline V gene has CDR1 SGHRS and CDR2 YFSETQ. The chain's CDR3 is CASSLTGATTGELFF. In nucleotides, the CDR3 is TGCGCCAGCAGCTTGACAGGGGCCACCACCGGGGAGCTGTTTTTT.

This clone has ten or more counts. The chain links TRBV6-6 to TRBJ1-2, with a weak D call TRBD1 (6 bases). The CDR3 extends over 13 amino acids. V was cut by 0 bases and J by 9 bases, with 11 bases left in between. Looked up from germline, CDR1 is MNHNY and CDR2 is SVGAGI (reference sequence). The CDR3 reads CASSYSAGVSYTF. The DNA for the CDR3 is TGTGCCAGCAGTTACTCAGCAGGGGTGAGCTACACCTTC.